Presented here are 12 T cell receptor beta chains from one specimen sequenced in a study of control samples from healthy donors and cancer patients. TCRdb keeps only in-frame clones here, not all; method: immunoSEQ multiplex PCR. The table lists 120,000 to 150,000 clones, roughly nine tenths of them singletons. Sequencing was done on a sample of blood. The receptor source for this set is a young woman in good health.

The gene calls are TRBV12-3 or TRBV12-4 and TRBJ2-3; perhaps TRBD2 as D (6 bases). The CDR3 has 13 residues. The V gene lost 8 bases and the J gene lost 5 bases, with 14 bases spanning the gap. CDR3 nucleotide sequence: TGTGCCAGCCATTCGACGGGGGAAGATACGCAGTATTTT. It yields the protein CASHSTGEDTQYF.

The CDR3 protein is CASSTTGQAEGNTIYF. The CDR3 DNA reads TGTGCCAGCAGCACAACGGGACAGGCAGAAGGAAACACCATATATTTT. The chain joins TRBV9 to TRBJ1-3; 8 bases agree with TRBD1. The germline CDR1 and CDR2 sequences are SGDLS and YYNGEE. The V and J ends lost 4 bases and 4 bases, in that order; junction bases with no gene match: 10. The CDR3 consists of 16 residues.

The V gene is TRBV18, the J gene TRBJ2-1; D remains ambiguous. The CDR3 contains 11 residues. In germline, CDR1 is KGHSH, CDR2 LQKENI. V was trimmed by 3 bases and J by 12 bases, leaving 9 bases between them. The CDR3 sequence: CASSPGSRQFF. In DNA form, the CDR3 reads TGTGCCAGCTCACCCGGGTCGAGGCAGTTCTTC.

The chain joins TRBV5-4 to TRBJ1-1; TRBD1 matches 9 bases. Germline V CDR1 and CDR2: SGHNT, YYREEE (reference sequence). The CDR3 runs to 15 residues. V gave up 4 bases and J gave up 1 base; unmatched junction bases: 5. In DNA, the CDR3 is TGTGCCAGCAGCGCGGGGACAGGGAAGAACACTGAAGCTTTCTTT. It specifies CASSAGTGKNTEAFF.

The chain links TRBV6-1 to TRBJ2-4; TRBD1 agrees at 8 bases. The ends lost 3 bases at V and 7 bases at J; junction bases unmatched: 5. CDR1 is MNHNS and CDR2 is SASEGT in the germline V gene. The CDR3 contains 14 residues. The CDR3 here is CASSDGQGRNIQYF. Written as DNA, the CDR3 is TGTGCCAGCAGTGACGGACAGGGTCGGAACATTCAGTACTTC.

The table lists this clone with a count of one. The chain couples TRBV19 to TRBJ1-1; the D gene is possibly TRBD1 (5 bases). The V gene lost 5 bases and the J gene lost 1 base, with 17 bases spanning the gap. This CDR3 spans 16 amino acids. Germline CDR1 is LNHDA and CDR2 is SQIVND (reference sequence). The CDR3 is CASSLFALTENTEAFF. The CDR3 region has the DNA TGTGCCAGTAGTCTATTCGCCTTGACAGAGAACACTGAAGCTTTCTTT.

The gene calls are TRBV2 and TRBJ2-1; D unclear. The CDR3 sequence is 13 residues long. Trimming removed 4 bases at V and 6 bases at J, with 10 bases between. CDR1 is SNHLY, CDR2 FYNNEI, per germline. CDR3 nucleotides: TGTGCCAGCAGTGTGCTCGGCCTCAATGAGCAGTTCTTC. The encoded protein is CASSVLGLNEQFF. Supplemented by reference TRBV2 and TRBJ2-1, the full variable domain reads EPEVTQTPSHQVTQMGQEVILRCVPISNHLYFYWYRQILGQKVEFLVSFYNNEISEKSEIFDDQFSVERPDGSNFTLKIRSTKLEDSAMYFCASSVLGLNEQFFGPGTRLTVL.

This clone appeared a few times. The chain combines TRBV6-5 with TRBJ1-6; D remains unclear. Germline assignment: CDR1 MNHEY and CDR2 SVGAGI. The CDR3 extends over 14 amino acids. V lost 6 bases, J lost 5 bases, and 11 bases lay in between. In nucleotides, the CDR3 is TGTGCCAGCAGCGGTTGGCAAAATAATTCACCCCTCCACTTT. This sequence encodes CASSGWQNNSPLHF.

This chain links TRBV19 with TRBJ2-1, with a tentative D call TRBD1 (5 bases). The ends were cut back, 5 bases at V and 12 bases at J, with 17 bases in the middle. There are 13 residues in the CDR3. The germline gives CDR1 LNHDA, CDR2 SQIVND (reference sequence). CDR3 in amino acids: CASSSDSWVAQFF. CDR3 bases: TGTGCCAGTAGTTCTGACAGTTGGGTAGCGCAGTTCTTC.

This chain uses TRBV18 with TRBJ1-2; unclear D gene. Looked up from germline, CDR1 is KGHSH and CDR2 is LQKENI. The ends were cut back, 6 bases at V and 6 bases at J, with 14 bases in the middle. The CDR3 totals 13 residues. CDR3 loop: CASSPSRENGYTF. The CDR3 coding sequence is TGTGCCAGCTCCCCCTCGAGGGAGAATGGCTACACCTTC.

The chain employs TRBV25-1 and TRBJ1-2, with TRBD1 matching over 8 bases. CDR3 length: 16 amino acids. Germline V CDR1 and CDR2: MGHDK, SYGVNS. With V trimmed by 3 bases and J by 4 bases, 10 bases remained unmatched. CDR3 protein: CASSDDRGLNPYGYTF. CDR3 nucleotide sequence: TGTGCCAGCAGTGATGACAGGGGATTAAATCCCTATGGCTACACCTTC.

This clone has only one observation. The chain combines TRBV5-1 with TRBJ1-5; 7 bases are a match to TRBD1. CDR1 is SGHRS and CDR2 is YFSETQ in the germline V gene. V was clipped by 4 bases and J by 8 bases; unmatched bases: 6. This CDR3 has 13 amino acids. This chain's CDR3 is CASSLQGTEPQHF. The CDR3 DNA sequence: TGCGCCAGCAGCCTACAGGGGACGGAGCCCCAGCATTTT.